Presented here are 29 T cell receptor beta chains from one specimen sequenced in a study of regulatory T cells in long-lasting Graves disease. Library construction for TCR beta used iRepertoire HTBI primers and Arm-PCR of CDR3 regions. TCRdb reprocessed the multiplex PCR reads via MiXCR and lists one record per CDR3 protein. The sample lists around 250,000 distinct CDR3 sequences; 15% to 20% were seen once. Documented time point: newly diagnosed GD, antithyroid drugs for less than 3 months. PBMC-derived RNA was used for the TCR library. The same sample was also studied in work on T cells in Graves' hyperthyroidism and ophthalmopathy.

Sequences were derived from peripheral blood mononuclear cells (PBMCs), sampled at new diagnosis, from a patient treated with antithyroid drugs. The receptors originated from a woman aged 30 to 39 with Graves disease.

This clonotype was seen more than once but under ten times. The rearrangement links TRBV19 to TRBJ1-2; perhaps TRBD1 as D (6 bases). The CDR3 totals 14 residues. The germline CDR1 and CDR2 sequences are LNHDA and SQIVND (reference sequence). Deletions cut 5 bases from V and 8 bases from J, with 18 bases between. This CDR3 is CASSEERGARGYTF. The CDR3 bases are TGTGCCAGTAGTGAAGAAAGGGGGGCCAGAGGCTACACCTTC.

This clonotype was seen ten or more times. The chain couples TRBV20-1 to TRBJ2-7, with D possibly being TRBD1 (7 bases). V was cut by 5 bases and J by 0 bases, with 14 bases left in between. Germline CDR1 reads DFQATT; CDR2 reads SNEGSKA (reference sequence). This CDR3 contains 14 residues. DNA for the CDR3: TGCAGTGCTCGCGGGACAGTGAGCTCCTACGAGCAGTACTTC. Its translation is CSARGTVSSYEQYF.

The chain employs TRBV7-2 and TRBJ1-1; D ambiguous. V lost 3 bases, J lost 2 bases, and 13 bases lay in between. CDR3 length equals 15 residues. CDR1 SGHTA and CDR2 FQGNSA come from the germline V gene. The CDR3 DNA sequence: TGTGCCAGCAGCTTTTTAGGTACAGCAAACACTGAAGCTTTCTTT. This translates into CASSFLGTANTEAFF.

Many counts were recorded for this clonotype. The chain recombines TRBV4-1 with TRBJ1-1, with a possible D match to TRBD1 (5 bases). The CDR3 sequence is 18 residues long. Germline V gene data show CDR1 as MGHRA and CDR2 as YSYEKL. Trimming removed 3 bases at V and 0 bases at J, with 20 bases between. This CDR3 reads CASSHGRGGRRMNTEAFF. Here the CDR3 DNA reads TGCGCCAGCAGCCATGGCCGTGGGGGTAGGCGGATGAACACTGAAGCTTTCTTT.

This clonotype has ten or more counts. DNA of the CDR3: TGCAGTGCTAGTACTAGCGGCCCCGGGGAGCTGTTTTTT. This encodes CSASTSGPGELFF. The V and J genes are TRBV20-1 and TRBJ2-2; 8 bases fit TRBD2. With V trimmed by 3 bases and J by 6 bases, 3 bases remained unmatched. Germline CDR1 and CDR2: DFQATT and SNEGSKA (reference sequence). The CDR3 spans 13 residues.

This clonotype was counted between two and nine times. V and J are TRBV12-5 and TRBJ1-1, with TRBD1 matching 9 bases. CDR1 LGHNT and CDR2 FRNRAP come from the germline V gene. With V trimmed by 4 bases and J by 3 bases, 15 bases remained unmatched. This CDR3 comprises 18 residues. This chain's CDR3 is CASGSLGQGKTLYTEAFF. The CDR3 region has the DNA TGTGCTAGTGGTTCCCTGGGACAGGGAAAAACCCTTTACACTGAAGCTTTCTTT.

The chain links TRBV27 to TRBJ2-3; 7 positions agree with TRBD1. The V and J ends lost 4 bases and 1 base, in that order; junction bases with no gene match: 14. The CDR3 loop spans 18 amino acids. Germline CDR1 and CDR2: MNHEY and SMNVEV (reference sequence). The CDR3 DNA reads TGTGCCAGCAGTTCGCCGGGGACAGCTCCCCGAGGCACAGATACGCAGTATTTT. It translates to CASSSPGTAPRGTDTQYF.

This clonotype showed up just a few times. The rearrangement links TRBV9 to TRBJ2-2, with 10 bases fitting TRBD2. The V gene end was trimmed by 0 bases and the J gene end by 0 bases; junction bases not matched to a gene: 5. The CDR3 contains 18 residues. Germline CDR1 is SGDLS and CDR2 is YYNGEE. As DNA, the CDR3 is TGTGCCAGCAGCGTAGGTCGAGCGGGGGGGCCGAACACCGGGGAGCTGTTTTTT. It encodes CASSVGRAGGPNTGELFF.

The V gene is TRBV7-9, the J gene TRBJ1-5, with 7 nucleotides matching TRBD1. CDR1 is SEHNR, CDR2 FQNEAQ, per germline (reference sequence). The J segment lost 4 bases and the V segment lost 5 bases, leaving 11 bases of the junction unmatched. CDR3 length: 16 residues. The CDR3, as DNA: TGTGCCAGCAGCCATATATCCGGGACAGAGAATCAGCCCCAGCATTTT. Encoded protein: CASSHISGTENQPQHF. The whole variable domain, remainder taken from reference TRBV7-9 and TRBJ1-5, is DTGVSQNPRHKITKRGQNVTFRCDPISEHNRLYWYRQTLGQGPEFLTYFQNEAQLEKSRLLSDRFSAERPKGSFSTLEIQRTEQGDSAMYLCASSHISGTENQPQHFGDGTRLSIL.

Concerning this clonotype itself: Being one base from a much bigger clone, this may be a read error. The chain carries TRBV6-5 and TRBJ1-6, with D possibly matching TRBD1 (6 bases). CDR3 length equals 14 residues. CDR1 is MNHEY and CDR2 is SVGAGI in the germline V gene. Here the CDR3 reads CASSYGQFNSHLHF. The CDR3, as DNA: TGTGCCAGCAGTTACGGACAGTTTAATTCACACCTCCACTTT.

The chain combines TRBV5-8 with TRBJ1-1; 8 bases agree with TRBD1. The CDR3 length is 16 residues. Per the germline V gene, CDR1 is SGHTS and CDR2 is YDEGEE. Germline trimming cut 1 base from V and 4 bases from J; bases unmatched to any gene: 9. CDR3 DNA sequence: TGTGCCAGCAGCTTGCCAGGGGGCGCAAATCCCACTGAAGCTTTCTTT. It yields the protein CASSLPGGANPTEAFF.

This clonotype was picked up many times. V and J are TRBV28 and TRBJ1-5, with D uncertain. Trimming removed 6 bases from V and 6 bases from J, with 12 bases in between. Germline V gene lookup returns CDR1 MDHEN and CDR2 SYDVKM. The CDR3 spans 13 residues. The CDR3 protein is CASSLLPGQPQHF. The DNA of the CDR3 is TGTGCCAGCAGCCTCTTGCCTGGTCAGCCCCAGCATTTT.

This clonotype was counted only a few times. The chain joins TRBV9 to TRBJ1-6; 9 nucleotides align to TRBD1. Germline loops: CDR1 SGDLS, CDR2 YYNGEE. The V gene end was trimmed by 4 bases and the J gene end by 0 bases; junction bases not matched to a gene: 5. The CDR3 has 17 amino acids. The CDR3 bases are TGTGCCAGCAGCACTACAGGGGGCAGCTCCTATAATTCACCCCTCCACTTT. It encodes CASSTTGGSSYNSPLHF. The variable domain in full, completed from reference TRBV9 and TRBJ1-6, reads DSGVTQTPKHLITATGQRVTLRCSPRSGDLSVYWYQQSLDQGLQFLIQYYNGEERAKGNILERFSAQQFPDLHSELNLSSLELGDSALYFCASSTTGGSSYNSPLHFGNGTRLTVT.

CDR3 sequence (DNA): TGTGCCAGCAATACCGGGTTTTTGGGTTCCTACGAGCAGTACTTC. Its protein product is CASNTGFLGSYEQYF. The chain joins TRBV6-1 to TRBJ2-7; no firm D call. Trimming stripped 7 bases from V and 1 base from J, with 17 bases between. CDR3 size: 15 residues. Per the germline V gene, CDR1 is MNHNS and CDR2 is SASEGT.

In this sample, this clonotype turned up many times. This CDR3 is CASSLGVGTGVGYTF. The DNA of the CDR3 is TGTGCCAGCAGCTTAGGTGTCGGGACAGGGGTCGGCTACACCTTC. The genes are TRBV13 and TRBJ1-2, with 10 bases fitting TRBD1. With 0 bases clipped from V and 8 bases from J, the junction kept 6 bases outside the gene matches. Germline CDR1 and CDR2: PRHDT and FYEKMQ (reference sequence). This CDR3 has 15 residues.

This clonotype came up many times. The chain couples TRBV6-1 to TRBJ2-7; D is unresolved. V lost 8 bases to trimming and J lost 5 bases, with 22 bases between them. Germline lookup yields CDR1 MNHNS and CDR2 SASEGT. The CDR3 runs to 15 residues. For the CDR3, the DNA is TGTGCCAGCGTTTTTATTGAGCGACCCTTTGACGAGCAGTACTTC. This translates into CASVFIERPFDEQYF.

This clonotype showed up many times. This sequence joins TRBV12-3 or TRBV12-4 and TRBJ2-5; 7 nucleotides align to TRBD2. Losses at the gene ends were 5 bases for V and 5 bases for J; bases not matched to a gene: 5. The CDR3 length is 13 residues. The CDR3 bases are TGTGCCAGCAGTCACGCGGGGGTGGAGACCCAGTACTTC. It codes for CASSHAGVETQYF.

This clonotype was observed at least ten times. The chain uses TRBV7-2 and TRBJ1-2; D is perhaps TRBD1 (5 bases). Trimming took off 11 bases at V and 5 bases at J, with 12 bases between the two ends. The CDR3 spans 11 residues. Germline V gene sequence: CDR1 SGHTA, CDR2 FQGNSA. In DNA form, the CDR3 reads TGTGCCGGTGGGACGGGATATGGCTACACCTTC. Amino acids: CAGGTGYGYTF. The complete variable domain, with remaining parts taken from reference TRBV7-2 and TRBJ1-2, reads GAGVSQSPSNKVTEKGKDVELRCDPISGHTALYWYRQSLGQGLEFLIYFQGNSAPDKSGLPSDRFSAERTGGSVSTLTIQRTQQEDSAVYLCAGGTGYGYTFGSGTRLTVV.

In this sample, this clonotype turned up many times. The chain carries TRBV6-1 and TRBJ1-1, with a weak D call TRBD1 (5 bases). Germline V gives CDR1 MNHNS, CDR2 SASEGT. Deletions cut 3 bases from V and 0 bases from J, with 8 bases between. The CDR3 totals 14 residues. Here the CDR3 DNA reads TGTGCCAGCAGTGACAGGGACGTGAACACTGAAGCTTTCTTT. Its translation is CASSDRDVNTEAFF.

This clonotype was observed once. A much larger clone differs by one base, so this may be a read error. The chain employs TRBV5-1 and TRBJ1-2; D is undetermined. The length of the CDR3 is 14 residues. The V gene's germline CDR1 is SGHRS and CDR2 YFSETQ. CDR3 region: CASSLQGISYGYTF. The CDR3 DNA reads as TGTGCCAGCAGCTTGCAAGGAATCAGCTATGGCTACACCTTC.

This clonotype was recorded many times. A junction end diverges from the germline sequence, so it may reflect a read error. The chain recombines TRBV12-3 or TRBV12-4 with TRBJ1-1, with D unresolved. The CDR3 totals 14 residues. CDR3 DNA: TGTGCCAGCAGCTTAGACCGGGTGAACACTGAAGCTTTCTTT. As protein: CASSLDRVNTEAFF.

A word on this clonotype: This may be a read error: a much more frequent sequence differs by one nucleotide. CDR3 protein: CASSLSGERLFF. DNA for the CDR3: TGTGCCAGCAGCTTGTCCGGAGAAAGACTGTTTTTT. The chain employs TRBV7-9 and TRBJ1-4, with no clear D. This CDR3 is 12 amino acids long. Looked up from germline, CDR1 is SEHNR and CDR2 is FQNEAQ (reference sequence).

This clonotype appeared many times. The DNA of the CDR3 is TGTGCCAGCCGACAGGGGAATGAAAACACCATATATTTT. Translated: CASRQGNENTIYF. V and J are TRBV28 and TRBJ1-3, with TRBD1 matching 8 bases. Germline V lookup: CDR1 MDHEN, CDR2 SYDVKM. V dropped 8 bases and J dropped 6; count of bases not matched to a gene: 6. The CDR3 runs 13 residues.

This clonotype was seen a few times. This CDR3 fails to terminate in the conserved phenylalanine or tryptophan, so it likely reflects a read error. This chain links TRBV12-3 or TRBV12-4 with TRBJ1-2, with unresolved D. The length of the CDR3 is 12 residues. The CDR3, as DNA: TGTACCAGCAGTTCGCAGAACTATGGCTACACCCTC. Residues: CTSSSQNYGYTL.

Concerning this clonotype itself: A much larger clone differs by one base, so this may be a read error. For the CDR3, the DNA is TGTGCCAGTAGTATACCAGGGGTGGCCTACAAGCAGTACTTC. Amino acid sequence: CASSIPGVAYKQYF. The chain joins TRBV19 to TRBJ2-7; TRBD1 might be the D (6 bases). The CDR3 is 14 amino acids. Germline-derived CDR1 and CDR2 are LNHDA and SQIVND (reference sequence).

About this clonotype itself: A much more abundant neighbour one base away suggests this may be a read error. The chain uses TRBV7-2 and TRBJ1-4; 8 positions agree with TRBD1. Per germline, CDR1 SGHTA and CDR2 FQGNSA. The J segment lost 15 bases and the V segment lost 4 bases, leaving 7 bases of the junction unmatched. This CDR3 region has 12 residues. CDR3 sequence reads: CASSSGRTGMFF. The CDR3 DNA is TGTGCCAGCAGCTCGGGTAGGACAGGGATGTTTTTT.

The chain employs TRBV6-1 and TRBJ1-6, with a tentative D call TRBD1 (5 bases). Between the trimmed V and J ends, which lost 5 bases and 5 bases, there was a span of 13 bases. CDR1 and CDR2 (germline): MNHNS, SASEGT. The CDR3 contains 15 residues. The CDR3 loop is CASSPEGFHNSPLHF. The CDR3 DNA reads as TGTGCCAGCAGTCCTGAGGGGTTCCATAATTCACCCCTCCACTTT.

This clonotype has a count of ten or more. This chain links TRBV20-1 with TRBJ2-7; tentatively, D is TRBD1 (6 bases). Germline V gene lookup returns CDR1 DFQATT and CDR2 SNEGSKA (reference sequence). Trimming took 2 bases from V and 7 from J, leaving 18 bases between them. The CDR3 runs to 14 residues. The CDR3 DNA is TGCAGTGCTAGACCCCCAGGGGCGGTGGGTGAGCAGTACTTC. It encodes CSARPPGAVGEQYF.

At least ten counts were recorded for this clonotype. This sequence joins TRBV19 and TRBJ2-3; 7 bases line up with TRBD2. V lost 0 bases, J lost 0 bases, and 6 bases stayed unmatched. This CDR3 is built from 17 residues. Per the germline V gene, CDR1 is LNHDA and CDR2 is SQIVND (reference sequence). CDR3 bases: TGTGCCAGTAGTATAGATCGGAGCGGGGATAGCACAGATACGCAGTATTTT. Residues: CASSIDRSGDSTDTQYF.